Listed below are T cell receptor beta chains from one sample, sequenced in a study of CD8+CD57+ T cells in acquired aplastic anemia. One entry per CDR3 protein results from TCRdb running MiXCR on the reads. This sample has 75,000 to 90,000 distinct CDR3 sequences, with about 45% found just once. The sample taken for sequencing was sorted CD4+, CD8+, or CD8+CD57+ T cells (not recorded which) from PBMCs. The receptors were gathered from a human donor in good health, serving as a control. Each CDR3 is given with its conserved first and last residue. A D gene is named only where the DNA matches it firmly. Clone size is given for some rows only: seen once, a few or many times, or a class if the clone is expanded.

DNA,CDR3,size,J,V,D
TGTGCCACTAAGGACAGGGTCTATGGCTACACCTTC,CATKDRVYGYTF,-,TRBJ1-2,TRBV2,TRBD1
TGCAGTGCTAGAGAGGGTTCAGGGGGGAGGGGTCAGCCCCAGCATTTT,CSAREGSGGRGQPQHF,few,TRBJ1-5,TRBV20-1,TRBD1
TGTGCCAGCTCCCGGGACAGGGAATATGGCGAGCAGTACTTC,CASSRDREYGEQYF,many,TRBJ2-7,TRBV19,TRBD1
TGTGCCAGCAGCTATCGCGGACAGAACTCCTACGAGCAGTACTTC,CASSYRGQNSYEQYF,many,TRBJ2-7,TRBV11-3,-
TGTGCCAGTAGTGCCCAGACAGGGGAAGAGACCCAGTACTTC,CASSAQTGEETQYF,-,TRBJ2-5,TRBV19,TRBD1
TGTGCCATCAGTGAGTCCCGGACAGGGAGCTACGAGCAGTACTTC,CAISESRTGSYEQYF,few,TRBJ2-7,TRBV10-3,TRBD1
TGCGCCAGCACGATCGACCGGGGAGGGGATACGCAGTATTTT,CASTIDRGGDTQYF,-,TRBJ2-3,TRBV10-1,TRBD2
TGTGCCAGCAGTTTAGGTCAGTACTACGAGCAGTACTTC,CASSLGQYYEQYF,many,TRBJ2-7,TRBV27,-
TGCAGTGCTAGGGTTGGGGTGGGCACTGAAGCTTTCTTT,CSARVGVGTEAFF,-,TRBJ1-1,TRBV20-1,-
TGTGCCAGTAGTAGGATTGGGACCGAGCAGTACTTC,CASSRIGTEQYF,-,TRBJ2-7,TRBV19,-
TGTGCCAGCAGCCCGGGGACTGTCTACGAGCAGTACTTC,CASSPGTVYEQYF,-,TRBJ2-7,TRBV5-8,-
TGTGCCAGCAGCCATGTGGACGGGGACTATGGCTACACCTTC,CASSHVDGDYGYTF,-,TRBJ1-2,TRBV9,-
TGTGCCAGCAGTGAATATGGGGGCGAGCAGTACTTC,CASSEYGGEQYF,few,TRBJ2-7,TRBV2,-
TGTGCCTGGAGTGGACTAGCGGGCGAGCAGTACTTC,CAWSGLAGEQYF,-,TRBJ2-7,TRBV30,TRBD2
TGTGCCAGCAGCCGCCAAGGACAGGGCAGCAACTATGGCTACACCTTC,CASSRQGQGSNYGYTF,-,TRBJ1-2,TRBV11-2,TRBD1
TGTGCCAGCAGGGCGGGGACAGGAAACTACAATGAGCAGTTCTTC,CASRAGTGNYNEQFF,few,TRBJ2-1,TRBV9,TRBD1
TGTGCCAGCAGTGAAGCGGGGGGGGCGAACTATGGCTACACCTTC,CASSEAGGANYGYTF,-,TRBJ1-2,TRBV2,-
TGCAGCGTGGGGCCAACCAAGGGCTACACCTTC,CSVGPTKGYTF,few,TRBJ1-2,TRBV29-1,-
TGCAGCGTTCTCGCGACCAGATCCTCTGGAAACACCATATATTTT,CSVLATRSSGNTIYF,many,TRBJ1-3,TRBV29-1,-
TGTGCCACCAGCGGAATAGCGGGAGGGACAGATACGCAGTATTTT,CATSGIAGGTDTQYF,-,TRBJ2-3,TRBV15,TRBD2
TGTGCCAGCAGCTTATCCACCAGGGGAAGAACAGGGACTGAAGCTTTCTTT,CASSLSTRGRTGTEAFF,-,TRBJ1-1,TRBV11-1,-
TGCAGTGCTAGAGGCAGGGACAGTCAAAATTCACCCCTCCACTTT,CSARGRDSQNSPLHF,-,TRBJ1-6,TRBV20-1,TRBD1
TGTGCCAGCAGCTCCTCAGACAACTATGGCTACACCTTC,CASSSSDNYGYTF,many,TRBJ1-2,TRBV7-2,-
TGCAGCGTTGGGACTAGCGCTAGCGGGGGGGAGCTGTTTTTT,CSVGTSASGGELFF,many,TRBJ2-2,TRBV29-1,TRBD2
TGCAGCGTTGGGGGGACAGGGGTTGGGATGAACACTGAAGCTTTCTTT,CSVGGTGVGMNTEAFF,-,TRBJ1-1,TRBV29-1,TRBD1
TGTGCCACCAGTGTCAGGACGAACACCGGGGAGCTGTTTTTT,CATSVRTNTGELFF,many,TRBJ2-2,TRBV24-1,-
TGTGCCAGCAGCGTAGTAGAGCGGGAGAACTCCTACGAGCAGTACTTC,CASSVVERENSYEQYF,many,TRBJ2-7,TRBV9,TRBD2
TGTGCCAGCAGCTTTGTAGCTGAAGCTTTCTTT,CASSFVAEAFF,many,TRBJ1-1,TRBV5-8,-
TGCAGTGCTAGTAAGGGAGCGTGGCCGGGCACAGATACGCAGTATTTT,CSASKGAWPGTDTQYF,few,TRBJ2-3,TRBV20-1,-
TGTGCCAGCAGCAACAACGACGGGACGGCCTATGGCTACACCTTC,CASSNNDGTAYGYTF,-,TRBJ1-2,TRBV9,-
TGTGCCAGCAGTCCAACCTCGCGGGAGACCCAGTACTTC,CASSPTSRETQYF,-,TRBJ2-5,TRBV7-2,-
TGTGCTAGTGGCCCCGTGGGACAGGGGCCCCGGAGCTATGGCTACACCTTC,CASGPVGQGPRSYGYTF,-,TRBJ1-2,TRBV12-5,TRBD1
TGTGCCAGCAGCTTGACCATGGAGCGGGGCCAAGAGACCCAGTACTTC,CASSLTMERGQETQYF,-,TRBJ2-5,TRBV7-8,TRBD2
TGTGCCACCAAGGGACAGGGGGGGAATGAGCAGTTCTTC,CATKGQGGNEQFF,-,TRBJ2-1,TRBV24-1,TRBD1
TGTGCCAGCAGCGCCGACCCTGAGGGACAGGGTGACGAGCAGTACTTC,CASSADPEGQGDEQYF,many,TRBJ2-7,TRBV9,TRBD1